These 31 T cell receptor beta chains were sequenced from one sample in a study of tumor and adjacent non-tumor tissue in lung cancer. This sample's RNA came from whole unsorted tissue. The normal lung tissue was taken more than 3 cm from the tumor edge. TCRbeta libraries were built with three rounds of nested PCR, modified from ARM-PCR. TCRdb reprocessed the multiplex PCR reads with MiXCR, giving one entry per CDR3 protein. Found here are some 70,000 distinct CDR3 sequences, around 70% of them singletons; the top ten hold about 27%. Material: distant non-tumor lung tissue. The receptors were gathered from a woman aged 50 to 65 with non-small cell lung cancer.

With respect to this clonotype: A much larger clone sits a single nucleotide away, making a read error possible. V gene TRBV6-5 combines with J gene TRBJ2-7, with 7 bases fitting TRBD2. Germline V gene sequence: CDR1 MNHEY, CDR2 SVGAGI. This CDR3 spans 15 amino acids. In nucleotides, the CDR3 is TGTGCCAGCAGTTACTCGGCTAGCGGCTCCTACGTGCAGTACTTC. Translated: CASSYSASGSYVQYF.

This clonotype occurred once. This rearrangement joins TRBV6-5 to TRBJ2-7; TRBD2 agrees at 11 bases. CDR1 MNHEY and CDR2 SVGAGI come from the germline V gene. Losses at the gene ends were 7 bases for V and 7 bases for J; bases not matched to a gene: 15. The CDR3 is made up of 16 amino acids. The CDR3 DNA follows: TGTGCCAGCAATTTCAGACCACTAGCGGGAGTATCGGAGCAGTACTTC. Its protein product is CASNFRPLAGVSEQYF.

As concerns this clonotype: This may be a read error, as it is one base from a much larger clone. The V gene is TRBV4-1, the J gene TRBJ2-7; possibly TRBD2 for D (6 bases). Germline CDR1 MGHRA, CDR2 YSYEKL. The CDR3 is made up of 16 amino acids. With 5 bases removed from V and 5 bases from J, the gap between germline ends came to 22 bases. The CDR3 reads CASSSIMGGTRNEQYF. Written as DNA, the CDR3 is TGCGCCAGCAGCTCCATCATGGGGGGTACCAGGAACGAGCAGTACTTC.

This clonotype was seen at least ten times. Germline and junction disagree at one end, which may indicate a read error. The chain links TRBV6-6 to TRBJ2-7; D not resolved. The CDR3 has 13 amino acids. Germline CDR1 and CDR2: MNHNY and SVGAGI (reference sequence). The CDR3 coding sequence is TGTGCCAGCAGTTACTCCACCTCCGACGAGCAGTACTTC. Translation gives CASSYSTSDEQYF.

As to this clonotype: A clone one base away is much larger, so this may be a read error. The gene calls are TRBV20-1 and TRBJ1-5; D might be TRBD1 (5 bases). Between the trimmed V and J ends, which lost 5 bases and 0 bases, there was a span of 14 bases. Germline CDR1 and CDR2: DFQATT and SNEGSKA (reference sequence). CDR3 length: 15 amino acids. CDR3 region: CSAELGTYSNQPQHF. CDR3 bases: TGCAGTGCTGAGCTCGGGACCTATAGCAATCAGCCCCAGCATTTT.

This clonotype occurred many times. The chain combines TRBV12-3 or TRBV12-4 with TRBJ1-1; D ambiguous. The CDR3 is made up of 13 amino acids. The germline V and J ends were trimmed by 0 bases and 1 base, with 3 bases remaining between them. The DNA for the CDR3 is TGTGCCAGCAGTTTAGCTGAGAACACTGAAGCTTTCTTT. Protein: CASSLAENTEAFF.

Only a few counts were recorded for this clonotype. This may stem from a read error, because a much larger clone lies one nucleotide away. This chain connects TRBV6-1 to TRBJ2-7; possible D gene TRBD1, 6 bases. Germline CDR1 and CDR2: MNHNS and SASEGT. The CDR3 is made up of 13 amino acids. The CDR3 loop is CTSSETGIHEQYF. The CDR3 DNA is TGTACCAGCAGTGAAACAGGGATCCACGAGCAGTACTTC.

Comment on this clonotype: The junction shows a germline mismatch at one end, possibly a read error. The genes are TRBV29-1 and TRBJ1-3, with unresolved D. The CDR3 consists of 11 residues. The germline V gene has CDR1 SQVTM and CDR2 ANQGSEA. As DNA, the CDR3 is TGCAACGTGGTCAGTGGAAACACCACATATTTT. This translates into CNVVSGNTTYF.

A remark on this clonotype: This likely comes from a read error, as the CDR3 has no conserved phenylalanine or tryptophan at its end. The V call is TRBV20-1, the J call TRBJ2-7; perhaps D is TRBD1 or TRBD2 (6 bases each). The germline V gene has CDR1 DFQATT and CDR2 SNEGSKA (reference sequence). CDR3 length equals 14 residues. The CDR3 DNA reads TGCAATGCTCCTAGGGGGGCGAGCTCCTACGAGCAGTACTCC. Translated, it gives CNAPRGASSYEQYS.

V and J are TRBV28 and TRBJ1-3; D is possibly TRBD1 (5 bases). V gave up 6 bases and J gave up 0 bases, with 9 bases separating them. There are 14 residues in the CDR3. From germline, CDR1 is MDHEN and CDR2 SYDVKM. The CDR3 region is CASSRDYSGNTIYF. The DNA of the CDR3 is TGTGCCAGCAGCCGGGACTACTCTGGAAACACCATATATTTT.

The genes are TRBV5-6 and TRBJ2-7; 9 nucleotides agree with TRBD2. The ends lost 2 bases at V and 0 bases at J; junction bases unmatched: 24. The V gene's germline CDR1 is SGHDT and CDR2 YYEEEE. This CDR3 comprises 22 residues. The CDR3 bases are TGTGCCAGCAGCTTTAGCCGGGGCTTTAGCGGGAGTAACATCATAAGCTCCTACGAGCAGTACTTC. This gives the protein CASSFSRGFSGSNIISSYEQYF. Drawing the rest from reference TRBV5-6 and TRBJ2-7, the complete variable domain is DAGVTQSPTHLIKTRGQQVTLRCSPKSGHDTVSWYQQALGQGPQFIFQYYEEEERQRGNFPDRFSGHQFPNYSSELNVNALLLGDSALYLCASSFSRGFSGSNIISSYEQYFGPGTRLTVT.

This clonotype was recorded a few times. In nucleotides, the CDR3 is TGTGCCAGCAACTCTGGGTACCAAGAGACCCAGTACTTC. Translated: CASNSGYQETQYF. The rearrangement links TRBV7-2 to TRBJ2-5; D unresolved. V lost 7 bases and J 0 bases, leaving 9 bases between the germline ends. This CDR3 has 13 amino acids. The germline CDR1 and CDR2 sequences are SGHTA and FQGNSA.

V gene TRBV6-5 combines with J gene TRBJ1-6; D remains ambiguous. The CDR3 is 14 amino acids. CDR1 and CDR2 (germline): MNHEY, SVGAGI. CDR3 in DNA: TGTACTAGCAGCAGTTACACCTATAATTCACCCCTCCACTTT. Residues: CTSSSYTYNSPLHF.

Comments on this clonotype: A read error is possible here, since a much larger clone lies one base away. The rearrangement joins TRBV5-6 to TRBJ2-7; D ambiguous. CDR3 length: 12 residues. The V gene's germline CDR1 is SGHDT and CDR2 YYEEEE. Here the CDR3 DNA reads TGTGCCAGCAGCTTGGCGTCCTACGACCAGTACTTC. Protein product: CASSLASYDQYF. The complete variable domain, with remaining parts taken from reference TRBV5-6 and TRBJ2-7, reads DAGVTQSPTHLIKTRGQQVTLRCSPKSGHDTVSWYQQALGQGPQFIFQYYEEEERQRGNFPDRFSGHQFPNYSSELNVNALLLGDSALYLCASSLASYDQYFGPGTRLTVT.

As to this clonotype: Because the CDR3 is missing its conserved closing phenylalanine or tryptophan, this is likely a read error. The V gene is TRBV12-3 or TRBV12-4, the J gene TRBJ2-6; 9 positions match TRBD1. This CDR3 region has 16 residues. CDR3 bases: TGTGCCAGCAGAACAGGGGGCTCCACTGGGGCCAACATCCTGACTCTC. Translating gives CASRTGGSTGANILTL.

With respect to this clonotype: This could be a read error, since a much larger clone is one nucleotide away. The V gene is TRBV6-1, the J gene TRBJ1-5, with a tentative D call TRBD1 (6 bases). The V and J ends lost 8 bases and 5 bases respectively, with 22 bases between them. The germline CDR1 and CDR2 sequences are MNHNS and SASEGT. The CDR3 has 16 residues. The CDR3 DNA sequence: TGTGCCAGCGGACTAATCGCAAGGGGGGCGGATCAGCCCCAGCATTTT. Protein sequence: CASGLIARGADQPQHF.

As regards this clonotype: An end of the junction differs from the germline gene, which may be a read error. The chain couples TRBV12-3 or TRBV12-4 to TRBJ2-2; TRBD2 might be the D (6 bases). The CDR3 length is 16 residues. The CDR3 protein is CDSSLLDGSGTGELFF. CDR3 bases: TGTGACAGCAGTTTATTGGACGGGAGCGGGACCGGGGAGCTGTTTTTT.

This clonotype occurred many times. This sequence joins TRBV10-3 and TRBJ1-1; maybe TRBD1 (6 bases). The CDR3 extends over 15 amino acids. Germline-derived CDR1 and CDR2 are ENHRY and SYGVKD. The V gene lost 10 bases and the J gene lost 1 base, with 19 bases spanning the gap. The CDR3 nucleotides read TGTGCCACCCGAACACAGGGTAAGGGGAACACTGAAGCTTTCTTT. Protein: CATRTQGKGNTEAFF.

In regard to this clonotype: One end of the junction is discordant with germline, which a read error may explain. The chain couples TRBV11-2 to TRBJ1-5; no firm D call. This CDR3 comprises 15 residues. Germline V lookup: CDR1 SGHAT, CDR2 FQNNGV. CDR3 sequence reads: CAMSLAGRGNQPQQF. DNA of the CDR3: TGTGCCATGAGCTTAGCGGGCCGAGGCAATCAGCCCCAGCAATTT.

The rearrangement uses TRBV6-2 or TRBV6-3 and TRBJ2-4; the D gene is possibly TRBD2 (5 bases). CDR1 and CDR2 from the germline V gene are MNHEY and SVGEGT. The CDR3 is made up of 17 amino acids. CDR3 DNA sequence: TGTGTCAGTAGTTACATCGAGGGTGCATTAGCCAAAAACATTCAGTACTTC. This gives the protein CVSSYIEGALAKNIQYF.

Remarks on this clonotype: The germline gene is not matched at one end of the junction; a read error may be the cause. The gene calls are TRBV12-3 or TRBV12-4 and TRBJ2-1, with D unresolved. This CDR3 has 11 residues. CDR3 in amino acids: CASSFTSEHFF. The CDR3 DNA sequence: TGTGCTAGCAGTTTTACCTCTGAGCACTTCTTC.

Note on this clonotype: One end of the junction does not line up with germline, which may come from a read error. The gene calls are TRBV29-1 and TRBJ2-1; D remains unclear. CDR1 and CDR2 from the germline V gene are SQVTM and ANQGSEA. This CDR3 contains 15 residues. This CDR3 is CSVDSLHGSYNEQFF. DNA for the CDR3: TGCAGCGTTGATTCTCTCCACGGATCCTATAATGAGCAGTTCTTC.

As concerns this clonotype: A junction end diverges from the germline sequence, so it may reflect a read error. The CDR3 spells CASSLTGGSYDQNF. CDR3 bases: TGTGCCAGCAGTTTGACAGGGGGCTCCTACGATCAGAACTTC. V is TRBV6-5 and J is TRBJ2-7; 10 bases are a match to TRBD1. Germline-derived CDR1 and CDR2 are MNHEY and SVGAGI. The CDR3 loop spans 14 amino acids.

Worth noting for this clonotype: This may come from a read error, since a much larger clone is one base off. The rearrangement uses TRBV6-5 and TRBJ2-3; 8 bases align to TRBD2. Per the germline V gene, CDR1 is MNHEY and CDR2 is SVGAGI. The CDR3 totals 16 residues. The CDR3 region has the DNA TGTGCCAGCCATAACAGGCTAGCGGGCACCACATATACGCAGTATTTT. It specifies CASHNRLAGTTYTQYF.

A note on this clonotype: A clone one base away is much larger, so this may be a read error. The rearrangement links TRBV6-1 to TRBJ2-1; no clear D. CDR3 length: 13 residues. V lost 1 base to trimming and J lost 9 bases, with 10 bases between them. Germline assignment: CDR1 MNHNS and CDR2 SASEGT. DNA for the CDR3: TGTGCCAGCAGTGAAGGGAGATTCAGTGAGCAGTTCTTC. Its protein product is CASSEGRFSEQFF.

This clonotype was picked up many times. The V gene is TRBV12-3 or TRBV12-4, the J gene TRBJ1-5; D is unresolved. This CDR3 spans 12 amino acids. The ends were cut back, 3 bases at V and 4 bases at J, with 4 bases in the middle. CDR3 sequence: CASSFSNQPQHF. CDR3 nucleotides: TGTGCCAGCAGTTTCTCAAATCAGCCCCAGCATTTT.

With respect to this clonotype: One end of the junction varies from germline; a read error may be responsible. The chain recombines TRBV28 with TRBJ1-2; the D is unclear. Germline V lookup: CDR1 MDHEN, CDR2 SYDVKM. The CDR3 spans 11 residues. CDR3 bases: TGTGCCGGCAGCCCCGACCTGGGCTACACCTTC. Translation: CAGSPDLGYTF.

This clonotype came up once. The germline gene is not matched at one end of the junction; a read error may be the cause. The gene calls are TRBV6-1 and TRBJ2-7, with 8 nucleotides matching TRBD2. Germline loops: CDR1 MNHNS, CDR2 SASEGT. The CDR3 contains 15 residues. The CDR3, as DNA: TGTGCTAGCAATGAAGAGTCCAGCGGGAGCTACGAGCAGTACTTC. Amino acid sequence: CASNEESSGSYEQYF.

The rearrangement joins TRBV12-3 or TRBV12-4 to TRBJ2-7, with TRBD1 matching 9 bases. The V gene end was trimmed by 3 bases and the J gene end by 3 bases; junction bases not matched to a gene: 15. This CDR3 spans 18 amino acids. As DNA, the CDR3 is TGTGCCAGCAGTTTCGGGACAGGGTTTATCAGACGTAACTACGAGCAGTACTTC. Protein product: CASSFGTGFIRRNYEQYF.

V is TRBV11-1 and J is TRBJ2-5; D is possibly TRBD2 (5 bases). The CDR3 runs 13 residues. The germline V gene encodes CDR1 SGHAT and CDR2 FQDESV (reference sequence). The V end lost 7 bases, the J end lost 3 bases, and 12 bases lay between the germline ends. CDR3 bases: TGTGCCAGCAACTCTTCGAGGGAAGAGACCCAGTACTTC. Its translation is CASNSSREETQYF.

The chain carries TRBV2 and TRBJ2-3; 7 nucleotides match TRBD2. This CDR3 has 16 amino acids. The germline V gene encodes CDR1 SNHLY and CDR2 FYNNEI. V shed 3 bases, J shed 5 bases, and the junction held 11 bases outside the gene matches. DNA of the CDR3: TGTGCCAGCAGTGAGAGCGGGAAAGGGTGGGGAGATACGCAGTATTTT. Amino acids: CASSESGKGWGDTQYF. Supplemented by reference TRBV2 and TRBJ2-3, the full variable domain reads EPEVTQTPSHQVTQMGQEVILRCVPISNHLYFYWYRQILGQKVEFLVSFYNNEISEKSEIFDDQFSVERPDGSNFTLKIRSTKLEDSAMYFCASSESGKGWGDTQYFGPGTRLTVL.